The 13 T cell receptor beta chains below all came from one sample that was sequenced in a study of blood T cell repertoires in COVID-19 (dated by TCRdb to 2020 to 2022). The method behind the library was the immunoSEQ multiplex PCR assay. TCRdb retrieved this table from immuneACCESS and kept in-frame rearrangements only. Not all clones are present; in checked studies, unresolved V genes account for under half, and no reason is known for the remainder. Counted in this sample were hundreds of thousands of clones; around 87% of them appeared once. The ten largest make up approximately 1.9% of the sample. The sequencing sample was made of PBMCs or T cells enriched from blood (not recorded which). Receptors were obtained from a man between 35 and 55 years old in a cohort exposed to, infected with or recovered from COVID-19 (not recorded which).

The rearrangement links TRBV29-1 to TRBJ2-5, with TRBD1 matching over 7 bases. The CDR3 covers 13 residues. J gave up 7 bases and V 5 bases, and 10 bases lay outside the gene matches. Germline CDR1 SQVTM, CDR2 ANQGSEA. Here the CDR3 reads CSVPRQGSGTQYF. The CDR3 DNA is TGCAGCGTTCCGAGACAGGGCTCGGGGACCCAGTACTTC.

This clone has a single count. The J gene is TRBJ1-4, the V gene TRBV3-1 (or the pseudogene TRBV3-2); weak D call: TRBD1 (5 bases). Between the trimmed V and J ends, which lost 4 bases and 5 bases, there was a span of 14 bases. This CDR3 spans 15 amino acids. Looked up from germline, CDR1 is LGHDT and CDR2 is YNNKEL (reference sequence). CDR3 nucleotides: TGTGCCAGCAGCCCTTCCTCCGGACAAAATGAAAAACTGTTTTTT. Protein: CASSPSSGQNEKLFF.

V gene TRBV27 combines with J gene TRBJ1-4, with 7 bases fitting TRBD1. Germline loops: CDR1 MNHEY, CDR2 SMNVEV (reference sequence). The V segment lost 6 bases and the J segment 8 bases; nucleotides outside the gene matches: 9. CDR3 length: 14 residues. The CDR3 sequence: CASRPDRTTEKLFF. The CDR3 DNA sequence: TGTGCCAGCAGACCGGACAGGACGACGGAAAAACTGTTTTTT.

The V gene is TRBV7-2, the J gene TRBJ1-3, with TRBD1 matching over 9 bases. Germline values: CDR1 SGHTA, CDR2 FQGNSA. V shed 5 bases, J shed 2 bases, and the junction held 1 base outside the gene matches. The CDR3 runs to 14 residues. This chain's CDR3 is CASSRDRAGNTIYF. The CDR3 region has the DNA TGTGCCAGCAGCCGGGACAGGGCTGGAAACACCATATATTTT.

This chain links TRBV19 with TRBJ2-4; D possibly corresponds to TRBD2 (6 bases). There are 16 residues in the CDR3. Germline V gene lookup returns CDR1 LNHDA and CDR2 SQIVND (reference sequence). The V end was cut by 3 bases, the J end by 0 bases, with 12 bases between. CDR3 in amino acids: CASSIGGMIAKNIQYF. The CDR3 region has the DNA TGTGCCAGTAGTATTGGAGGGATGATAGCCAAAAACATTCAGTACTTC.

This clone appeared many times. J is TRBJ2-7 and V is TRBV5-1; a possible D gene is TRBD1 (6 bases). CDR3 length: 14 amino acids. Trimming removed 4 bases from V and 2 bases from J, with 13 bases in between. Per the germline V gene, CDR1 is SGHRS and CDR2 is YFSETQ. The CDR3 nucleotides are TGCGCCAGCAGCACAGGGACGGTCACCTACGAGCAGTACTTC. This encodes CASSTGTVTYEQYF.

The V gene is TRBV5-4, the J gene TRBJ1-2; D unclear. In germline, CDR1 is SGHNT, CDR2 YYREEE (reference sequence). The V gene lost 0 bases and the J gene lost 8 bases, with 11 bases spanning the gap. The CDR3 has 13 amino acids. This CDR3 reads CASSLVGRGGYTF. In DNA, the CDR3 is TGTGCCAGCAGCTTGGTGGGTAGAGGGGGCTACACCTTC. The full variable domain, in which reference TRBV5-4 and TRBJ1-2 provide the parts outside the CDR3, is ETGVTQSPTHLIKTRGQQVTLRCSSQSGHNTVSWYQQALGQGPQFIFQYYREEENGRGNFPPRFSGLQFPNYSSELNVNALELDDSALYLCASSLVGRGGYTFGSGTRLTVV.

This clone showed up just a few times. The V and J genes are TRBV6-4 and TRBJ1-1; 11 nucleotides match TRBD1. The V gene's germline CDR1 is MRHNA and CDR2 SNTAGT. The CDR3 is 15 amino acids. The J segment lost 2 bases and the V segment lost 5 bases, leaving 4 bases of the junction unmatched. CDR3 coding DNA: TGTGCCAGCAGTACCGGGACAGGGGGTAACACTGAAGCTTTCTTT. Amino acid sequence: CASSTGTGGNTEAFF.

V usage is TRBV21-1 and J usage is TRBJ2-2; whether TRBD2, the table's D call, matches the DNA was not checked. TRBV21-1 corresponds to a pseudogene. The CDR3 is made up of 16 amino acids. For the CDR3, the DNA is TGTGCCAGCAGCAACCGAGCGGGACCGAACACCGGGGAGCTGTTTTTT. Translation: CASSNRAGPNTGELFF.

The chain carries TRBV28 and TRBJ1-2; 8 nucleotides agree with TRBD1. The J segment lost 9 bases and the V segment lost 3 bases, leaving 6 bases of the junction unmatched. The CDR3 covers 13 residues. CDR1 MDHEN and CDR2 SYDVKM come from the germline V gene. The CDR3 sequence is CASSFIRQGSYTF. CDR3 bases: TGTGCCAGCAGTTTTATCCGACAGGGGAGCTACACCTTC.

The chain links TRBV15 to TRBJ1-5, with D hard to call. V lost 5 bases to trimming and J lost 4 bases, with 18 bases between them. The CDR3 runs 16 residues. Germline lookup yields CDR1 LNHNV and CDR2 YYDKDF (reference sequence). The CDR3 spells CATSFAQGLVNQPQHF. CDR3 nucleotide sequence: TGTGCCACCAGCTTCGCCCAAGGACTGGTTAATCAGCCCCAGCATTTT.

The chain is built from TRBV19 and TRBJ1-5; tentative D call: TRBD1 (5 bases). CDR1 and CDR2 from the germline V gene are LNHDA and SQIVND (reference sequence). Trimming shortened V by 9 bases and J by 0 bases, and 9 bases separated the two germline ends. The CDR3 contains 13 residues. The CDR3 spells CASRDSSNQPQHF. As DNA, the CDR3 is TGTGCCAGCAGAGACAGTAGCAATCAGCCCCAGCATTTT.

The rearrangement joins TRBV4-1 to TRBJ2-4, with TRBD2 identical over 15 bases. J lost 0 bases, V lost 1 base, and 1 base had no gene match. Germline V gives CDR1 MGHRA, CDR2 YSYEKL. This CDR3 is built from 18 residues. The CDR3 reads CASSQGGLAGGAKNIQYF. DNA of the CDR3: TGCGCCAGCAGCCAAGGGGGACTAGCGGGAGGAGCCAAAAACATTCAGTACTTC.